This T cell receptor beta chain was captured in a study of T cell responses to AZD1222 COVID-19 vaccine. Study outcomes and limitations: Baseline seropositivity occurred in only a handful of AZD1222 recipients.

Remarks on this clone: Its antigen is currently unknown.

The germline V gene encodes CDR1 KGHSH and CDR2 LQKENI. The CDR3 length is 14 residues. Trimming shortened V by 1 base and J by 0 bases, and 7 bases separated the two germline ends. The table came from immunoSEQ multiplex PCR; TCRdb's copy has only in-frame clones and leaves some out. Counted here are about 86,000 clones, roughly 90% occurring once; the ten biggest clones make up 9.5% to 13%. The rearrangement joins TRBV18 to TRBJ2-7, with D perhaps TRBD1 (5 bases). The source material was peripheral blood, sampled 28 days after the second AZD1222 dose. This clonotype was obtained from an adult who received the AZD1222 COVID-19 vaccine. The CDR3 here is CASSPQGNSYEQYF. CDR3 DNA sequence: TGTGCCAGCTCACCACAGGGGAACTCCTACGAGCAGTACTTC.